The following is a T cell receptor beta chain sequence with its context. Method: immunoSEQ multiplex PCR; TCRdb's copy keeps in-frame clones and lacks some. The sample shows over 400,000 clones, about 96% of them seen only once. CDR3 length equals 15 residues. Germline CDR1 and CDR2: MDHEN and SYDVKM. V was trimmed by 6 bases and J by 0 bases, leaving 12 bases between them. HIV-negative, healthy adults without recent acute infections or vaccinations were the donors. This sample was taken from a study of shared clonotypes between healthy human individuals. Study-wide background: Samples came from two female and three male donors aged 18 to 49.

Sequences were obtained from naive CD4+ T cells sorted from blood. Subset indicated: CD45RA+ positively selected. This clonotype originated in a woman in her 30s in good health. This rearrangement joins TRBV28 to TRBJ1-5, with D unresolved. In nucleotides, the CDR3 is TGTGCCAGCAGCTCCGCAGGACTTAGCAATCAGCCCCAGCATTTT. Protein: CASSSAGLSNQPQHF. The full variable domain, with the rest looked up from reference TRBV28 and TRBJ1-5, is DVKVTQSSRYLVKRTGEKVFLECVQDMDHENMFWYRQDPGLGLRLIYFSYDVKMKEKGDIPEGYSVSREKKERFSLILESASTNQTSMYLCASSSAGLSNQPQHFGDGTRLSIL.